These 17 T cell receptor beta chains originate from one sample sequenced in a study of blood T cell repertoires in COVID-19. The protocol was immunoSEQ multiplex PCR, while the TCRdb copy is restricted to in-frame clones and leaves out a portion. The table lists around 250,000 clones, 80% to 90% of them singletons, with 3% to 3.5% in the top ten. Sequencing used PBMCs or T cells enriched from blood (not recorded which). All receptors come from a woman between 35 and 50 years old who had been exposed to COVID-19.

The chain employs TRBV6-5 and TRBJ2-3, with D hard to call. Germline V gene lookup returns CDR1 MNHEY and CDR2 SVGAGI. The V gene lost 7 bases and the J gene lost 5 bases, with 13 bases spanning the gap. The CDR3 covers 13 residues. The DNA for the CDR3 is TGTGCCAGCACCGATAACCCTAGAGATACGCAGTATTTT. It codes for CASTDNPRDTQYF.

This chain links TRBV5-1 with TRBJ2-3; 7 bases fit TRBD1. With V trimmed by 3 bases and J by 6 bases, 10 bases remained unmatched. This CDR3 spans 15 amino acids. Looked up from germline, CDR1 is SGHRS and CDR2 is YFSETQ. DNA of the CDR3: TGCGCCAGCAGCTCGACAGGGTCGGGCTTCGATACGCAGTATTTT. Protein: CASSSTGSGFDTQYF.

The V and J genes are TRBV6-5 and TRBJ1-5, with D unresolved. CDR3 size: 14 residues. Trimming took 6 bases from V and 7 from J, leaving 16 bases between them. CDR1 is MNHEY, CDR2 SVGAGI, per germline. CDR3 sequence reads: CASSRWTGNQPQHF. In nucleotides, the CDR3 is TGTGCCAGCAGCCGCTGGACGGGGAACCAGCCCCAGCATTTT.

For this clone: Different DNA sequences within this sample yield the same CDR3. This chain links TRBV6-4 with TRBJ1-1, with 10 bases aligning to TRBD1. After removal of 6 bases from V and 5 bases from J, the junction contained 6 bases not matched to a gene. This CDR3 is built from 14 residues. Germline V gives CDR1 MRHNA, CDR2 SNTAGT. The CDR3 loop is CASRPGQGNTEAFF. The CDR3 coding sequence is TGTGCCAGCAGACCGGGACAGGGGAATACTGAAGCTTTCTTT.

This clone has just one count. CDR3 in amino acids: CAISESGRAGNTIYF. In DNA, the CDR3 is TGTGCCATCAGTGAGTCGGGCAGGGCTGGAAACACCATATATTTT. The gene calls are TRBV10-3 and TRBJ1-3, with a tentative D call TRBD1 (5 bases). Germline CDR1 is ENHRY and CDR2 is SYGVKD. The V end was cut by 0 bases, the J end by 2 bases, with 8 bases between. This CDR3 has 15 amino acids.

The V and J genes are TRBV7-8 and TRBJ1-2; 9 bases line up with TRBD1. CDR1 is SGHVS and CDR2 is FQNEAQ in the germline V gene. V was pared by 5 bases and J by 0 bases, with 10 bases of the junction left unmatched. The CDR3 extends over 17 amino acids. DNA of the CDR3: TGTGCCAGCAGCCCCGGTCCCCGGACAGGGGCTAACTATGGCTACACCTTC. Protein: CASSPGPRTGANYGYTF.

The chain carries TRBV28 and TRBJ1-2; 7 positions agree with TRBD1. This CDR3 has 13 amino acids. J gave up 4 bases and V 3 bases, and 2 bases lay outside the gene matches. Germline loops: CDR1 MDHEN, CDR2 SYDVKM. CDR3: CASSLGQFYGYTF. The CDR3 region has the DNA TGTGCCAGCAGTTTGGGACAGTTCTATGGCTACACCTTC.

V is TRBV7-9 and J is TRBJ1-5; 7 bases align to TRBD1. Germline assignment: CDR1 SEHNR and CDR2 FQNEAQ (reference sequence). The CDR3 contains 17 residues. The V gene end was trimmed by 4 bases and the J gene end by 0 bases; junction bases not matched to a gene: 9. CDR3 region: CASSSRDSRDSNQPQHF. The CDR3 nucleotides are TGTGCCAGCAGCTCCCGGGACAGCCGAGATAGCAATCAGCCCCAGCATTTT.

This clone showed up just once. The rearrangement joins TRBV7-2 to TRBJ2-4; no definite D call. The CDR3 sequence is 14 residues long. V was clipped by 5 bases and J by 6 bases, with 14 bases between them. CDR1 and CDR2 (germline): SGHTA, FQGNSA. The CDR3 here is CASSLDPDLNIQYF. CDR3 DNA: TGTGCCAGCAGCCTAGACCCCGACTTAAACATTCAGTACTTC.

The chain recombines TRBV18 with TRBJ1-2; 8 bases align to TRBD1. Germline values: CDR1 KGHSH, CDR2 LQKENI. The CDR3 is 15 amino acids. After removal of 3 bases from V and 7 bases from J, the junction contained 10 bases not matched to a gene. CDR3 sequence (DNA): TGTGCCAGCTCACCCCCTGACAGGGGTAGCCGTGGCTACACCTTC. This codes for CASSPPDRGSRGYTF.

V gene TRBV20-1 combines with J gene TRBJ1-1; D is ambiguous. Per germline, CDR1 DFQATT and CDR2 SNEGSKA (reference sequence). Trimming pared 3 bases from V and 1 base from J, leaving 9 bases between. This CDR3 spans 13 amino acids. The CDR3 sequence is CSASRSPNTEAFF. The CDR3, as DNA: TGCAGTGCTAGTCGCAGTCCGAACACTGAAGCTTTCTTT.

The V call is TRBV18, the J call TRBJ1-6; TRBD1 matches 8 bases. The CDR3 is made up of 17 amino acids. The J segment lost 5 bases and the V segment lost 2 bases, leaving 8 bases of the junction unmatched. Germline-derived CDR1 and CDR2 are KGHSH and LQKENI. CDR3 sequence: CASSPNSQGANNSPLHF. The CDR3 DNA reads TGTGCCAGCTCACCAAACAGCCAGGGGGCAAATAATTCACCCCTCCACTTT.

CDR3 in amino acids: CASSYSPGVNSPLHF. DNA of the CDR3: TGTGCCAGCAGTTACTCGCCGGGGGTTAATTCACCCCTCCACTTT. This chain uses TRBV6-5 with TRBJ1-6; TRBD1 is a possible D gene (5 bases). Germline CDR1 MNHEY, CDR2 SVGAGI. V lost 0 bases and J 6 bases, leaving 9 bases between the germline ends. CDR3 length: 15 amino acids.

The CDR3 is CASRTTPQGALGYTF. Here the CDR3 DNA reads TGTGCCAGCAGAACTACCCCACAGGGGGCGCTGGGCTACACCTTC. V gene TRBV28 combines with J gene TRBJ1-2, with 9 bases matching TRBD1. CDR1 is MDHEN, CDR2 SYDVKM, per germline. V trimming: 6 bases; J trimming: 8 bases; junction bases outside the gene matches: 13. This CDR3 has 15 residues.

This clone was counted once. The chain couples TRBV9 to TRBJ2-3, with D perhaps TRBD2 (6 bases). This CDR3 region has 14 residues. V was trimmed by 4 bases and J by 2 bases, leaving 11 bases between them. Germline CDR1 SGDLS, CDR2 YYNGEE. The CDR3 spells CASSRLVATDTQYF. CDR3 DNA: TGTGCCAGCAGCCGACTAGTCGCCACAGATACGCAGTATTTT.

V gene TRBV7-8 combines with J gene TRBJ1-2; D is unclear. CDR1 SGHVS and CDR2 FQNEAQ come from the germline V gene. V lost 5 bases and J lost 6, with 16 bases in between. The CDR3 is 14 residues long. The CDR3 sequence is CASSRRTAWHGYTF. The CDR3 DNA sequence: TGTGCCAGCAGCCGACGAACAGCCTGGCATGGCTACACCTTC.

The rearrangement links TRBV28 to TRBJ1-2, with D unclear. The germline V gene encodes CDR1 MDHEN and CDR2 SYDVKM. The germline V and J ends were trimmed by 8 bases and 4 bases, with 11 bases remaining between them. The CDR3 runs 12 residues. Here the CDR3 DNA reads TGTGCCAGCGGGCCGGGGATCTATGGCTACACCTTC. It specifies CASGPGIYGYTF.